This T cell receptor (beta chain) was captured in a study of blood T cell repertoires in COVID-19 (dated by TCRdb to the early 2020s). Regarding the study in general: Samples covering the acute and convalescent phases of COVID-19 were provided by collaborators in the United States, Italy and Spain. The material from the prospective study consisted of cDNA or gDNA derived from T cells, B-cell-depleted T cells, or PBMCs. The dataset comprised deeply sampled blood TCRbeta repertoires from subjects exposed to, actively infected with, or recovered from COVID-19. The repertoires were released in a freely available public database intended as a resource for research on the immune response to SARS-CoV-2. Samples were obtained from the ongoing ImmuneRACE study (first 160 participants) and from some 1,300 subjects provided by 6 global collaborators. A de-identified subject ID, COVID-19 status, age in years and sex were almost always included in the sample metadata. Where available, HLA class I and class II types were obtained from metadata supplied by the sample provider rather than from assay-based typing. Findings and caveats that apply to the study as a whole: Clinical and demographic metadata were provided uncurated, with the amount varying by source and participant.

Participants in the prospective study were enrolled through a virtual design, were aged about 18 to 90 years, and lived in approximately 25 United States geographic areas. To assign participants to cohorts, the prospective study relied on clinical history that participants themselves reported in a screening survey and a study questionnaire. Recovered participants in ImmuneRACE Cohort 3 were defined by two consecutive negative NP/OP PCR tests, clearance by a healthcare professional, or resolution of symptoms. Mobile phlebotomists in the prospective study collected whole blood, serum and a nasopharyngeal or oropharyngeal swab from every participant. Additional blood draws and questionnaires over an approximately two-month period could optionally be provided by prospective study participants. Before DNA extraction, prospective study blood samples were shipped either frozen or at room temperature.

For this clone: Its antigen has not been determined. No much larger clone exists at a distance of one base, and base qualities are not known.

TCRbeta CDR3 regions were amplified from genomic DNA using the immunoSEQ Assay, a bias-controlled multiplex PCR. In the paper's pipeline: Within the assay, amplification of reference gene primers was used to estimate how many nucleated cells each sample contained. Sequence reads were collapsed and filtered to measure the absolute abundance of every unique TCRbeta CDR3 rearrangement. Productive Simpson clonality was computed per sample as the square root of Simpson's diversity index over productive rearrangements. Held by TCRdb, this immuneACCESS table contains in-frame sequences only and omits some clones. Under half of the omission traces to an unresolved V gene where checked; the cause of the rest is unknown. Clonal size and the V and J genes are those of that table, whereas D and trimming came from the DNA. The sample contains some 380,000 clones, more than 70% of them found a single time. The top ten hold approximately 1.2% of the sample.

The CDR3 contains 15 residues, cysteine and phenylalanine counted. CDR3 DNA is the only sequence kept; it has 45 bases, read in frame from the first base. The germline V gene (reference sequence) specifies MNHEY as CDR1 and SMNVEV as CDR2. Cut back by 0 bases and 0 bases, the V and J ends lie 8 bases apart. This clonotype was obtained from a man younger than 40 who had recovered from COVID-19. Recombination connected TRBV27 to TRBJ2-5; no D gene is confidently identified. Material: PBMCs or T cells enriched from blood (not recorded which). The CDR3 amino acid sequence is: CASSLSTVDQETQYF. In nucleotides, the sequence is TGTGCCAGCAGTTTATCCACAGTGGACCAAGAGACCCAGTACTTC.